A selection of T cell receptor beta chains follows, all from one sample in a study of response to subunit inactivated influenza vaccine. TCRdb reprocessed the RT-PCR reads via MiXCR and lists one record per CDR3 protein. The data show hundreds of thousands of distinct CDR3 sequences, approximately 15% seen once. Here the sequenced sample was PBMCs from blood, taken 11 to 12 days after vaccination. The receptors derive from a man aged 45-65 years who received an inactivated influenza vaccine. Both conserved end residues are part of each CDR3. The D gene is left open where the match is weak. Only some rows state a clone size, as once, few, many or a class for expanded clones.

len,j_gene,v_gene,abundance,d_gene,CDR3nt,CDR3aa
13,TRBJ1-2,TRBV7-9,few,-,TGTGCCAGCAGCTTAGGTCGGCAGGTTGGCTACACCTTC,CASSLGRQVGYTF
15,TRBJ2-7,TRBV20-1,few,-,TGCAGTGCTAGGGCCCCGGGACGGACTTCCTACGAGCAGTACTTC,CSARAPGRTSYEQYF
14,TRBJ2-1,TRBV12-3/TRBV12-4,few,-,TGTGCCAGCAGTTTTGGGAATTTCAACAATGAGCAGTTCTTC,CASSFGNFNNEQFF
19,TRBJ1-3,TRBV21-1,few,-,TGTGCCAGCAGCGGTAGTCCGGGACAGGGGTTCTCTCTAGGAAACACCATATATTTT,CASSGSPGQGFSLGNTIYF
17,TRBJ2-2,TRBV5-1,few,TRBD1,TGCGCCAGCACCATGATAGGGACAGGGGGACTGTTCGGGGAGCTGTTTTTT,CASTMIGTGGLFGELFF
12,TRBJ1-1,TRBV20-1,-,-,TGCAGTGCTCCATCAGGGGTAGCTGAAGCTTTCTTT,CSAPSGVAEAFF
15,TRBJ2-1,TRBV5-1,many,-,TGCGCCAGCAGCTTGGGCGCCAGCACTTACAATGAGCAGTTCTTC,CASSLGASTYNEQFF
14,TRBJ1-1,TRBV19,-,-,TGTGCCAGTAGTATTGGTCCGATGAACACTGAAGCTTTCTTT,CASSIGPMNTEAFF
17,TRBJ2-3,TRBV4-2,few,TRBD2,TGTGCCAGCAGCCAAGAAAACGCCCGGGGGAGGGCAGATACGCAGTATTTT,CASSQENARGRADTQYF
15,TRBJ1-2,TRBV4-1,many,-,TGCGCCAGCAGCCAAGGAGAGGGATTCAACTATGGCTACACCTTC,CASSQGEGFNYGYTF
17,TRBJ2-7,TRBV7-9,-,TRBD1,TGTGCCAGCAGCCCATTGCGTCCCGGGACAGGGGACTACGAGCAGTACTTC,CASSPLRPGTGDYEQYF
16,TRBJ1-4,TRBV18,few,-,TGTGCCAGCTCACCACTTCCGACGCATACTCTCGAAAAACTGTTTTTT,CASSPLPTHTLEKLFF
13,TRBJ2-7,TRBV15,few,-,TGTGCCACCAGCGGGGCAGGATTCAACGAGCAGTACTTC,CATSGAGFNEQYF
14,TRBJ1-1,TRBV20-1,few,-,TGCAGTGCTTCAGGGGCGGAGGTGACCACTGAAGCTTTCTTT,CSASGAEVTTEAFF
15,TRBJ1-1,TRBV2,few,TRBD1,TGTGCCAGCAAATCAGACAGGGGGGAAAACACTGAAGCTTTCTTT,CASKSDRGENTEAFF
13,TRBJ2-1,TRBV20-1,-,TRBD2,TGCAGTGCTCGGAGACTAGCCGACAATGAGCAGTTCTTC,CSARRLADNEQFF
14,TRBJ2-3,TRBV6-5,few,-,TGTGCCAGCAGTTATAGTCAGGGATCAGATACGCAGTATTTT,CASSYSQGSDTQYF
11,TRBJ2-5,TRBV25-1,-,-,TGTGCCAGCAGTGGGGCAAAGACCCAGTACTTC,CASSGAKTQYF
15,TRBJ2-1,TRBV20-1,few,-,TGCAGTGCTAGAGGCCGGGACACCCATTCCAATGAGCAGTTCTTC,CSARGRDTHSNEQFF
15,TRBJ2-1,TRBV6-5,few,-,TGTGCCAGCAGTTACGCTATGGGGGCCTACAATGACCAGTTCTTC,CASSYAMGAYNDQFF
12,TRBJ2-7,TRBV28,once,-,TGTGCCAGCACGGGAAGCTCCTACGAGCAGTACTTC,CASTGSSYEQYF
14,TRBJ2-4,TRBV20-1,-,-,TGCAGTGCTAGCCCTTCACGGACCAAAAACATTCAGTACTTC,CSASPSRTKNIQYF
14,TRBJ2-3,TRBV15,many,-,TGTGCCACCAGCCCCAGGTGGGGCACAGATACGCAGTATTTT,CATSPRWGTDTQYF
14,TRBJ2-7,TRBV6-1,-,-,TGTGCCAGCAGTGTTGCAGTCGGGGGTGGCGAGCAGTACTTC,CASSVAVGGGEQYF
16,TRBJ2-3,TRBV21-1,few,-,-,CASSKFVGIGTDTQYF
17,TRBJ2-1,TRBV12-3/TRBV12-4,many,-,TGTGCCAGCAGTCCCGAGACGGGGGCGGGCCCCTACAATGAGCAGTTCTTC,CASSPETGAGPYNEQFF
16,TRBJ1-5,TRBV20-1,-,TRBD1,TGCAGTGCTCCCCGGACAGGGGCGAATAGCAATCAGCCCCAGCATTTT,CSAPRTGANSNQPQHF
17,TRBJ2-7,TRBV5-1,-,-,TGCGCCAGCAGCTTGGAGGGAGCAGGGTTTCGATCCTACGAGCAGTACTTC,CASSLEGAGFRSYEQYF
15,TRBJ1-1,TRBV6-2/TRBV6-3,-,-,TGTGCCAGCAGGTCCGGCGGAAGTCTGAACACTGAAGCTTTCTTT,CASRSGGSLNTEAFF
14,TRBJ2-5,TRBV19,few,-,TGTGCCAGTAGTAAGACAGAATCCCAAGAGACCCAGTACTTC,CASSKTESQETQYF
12,TRBJ2-3,TRBV2,-,TRBD2,TGTGCCAGCAGTGAAGCCTTGGAGCGGGGACATTTT,CASSEALERGHF
11,TRBJ2-5,TRBV6-2/TRBV6-3,-,-,TGTGCCAGCAGTTACAAGAAGACCCAGTACTTC,CASSYKKTQYF
14,TRBJ1-1,TRBV5-1,few,TRBD1,TGCGCCAGCAGCGTTACAGGGGTGGACACTGAAGCTTTCTTT,CASSVTGVDTEAFF
17,TRBJ2-3,TRBV14,few,-,TGTGCCAGCAGCACCCGTCCGCGGGGACAAAGCACAGATACGCAGTATTTT,CASSTRPRGQSTDTQYF
15,TRBJ1-5,TRBV6-2/TRBV6-3,-,-,TGTGCCAGCCGGGGCAGTTGGGCTAGCAATCAGCCCCAGCATTTT,CASRGSWASNQPQHF
16,TRBJ1-5,TRBV28,-,-,TGTGCCAGCAGTTTACTCGGGCCCGGGAGCAATCAGCCCCAGCATTTT,CASSLLGPGSNQPQHF
16,TRBJ2-1,TRBV3-1,-,TRBD2,TGTGCCAGCAGCCAGCTACAGACTAGCGGGAGGCTAAGGCAGTTCTTC,CASSQLQTSGRLRQFF
13,TRBJ2-5,TRBV18,-,-,TGTGCCAGCTCACCCGGACAGACGGAGACCCAGTACTTC,CASSPGQTETQYF
14,TRBJ1-5,TRBV28,few,-,TGTGCCAGCAGTCCTCCGGTTAGCAATCAGCCCCAGCATTTT,CASSPPVSNQPQHF